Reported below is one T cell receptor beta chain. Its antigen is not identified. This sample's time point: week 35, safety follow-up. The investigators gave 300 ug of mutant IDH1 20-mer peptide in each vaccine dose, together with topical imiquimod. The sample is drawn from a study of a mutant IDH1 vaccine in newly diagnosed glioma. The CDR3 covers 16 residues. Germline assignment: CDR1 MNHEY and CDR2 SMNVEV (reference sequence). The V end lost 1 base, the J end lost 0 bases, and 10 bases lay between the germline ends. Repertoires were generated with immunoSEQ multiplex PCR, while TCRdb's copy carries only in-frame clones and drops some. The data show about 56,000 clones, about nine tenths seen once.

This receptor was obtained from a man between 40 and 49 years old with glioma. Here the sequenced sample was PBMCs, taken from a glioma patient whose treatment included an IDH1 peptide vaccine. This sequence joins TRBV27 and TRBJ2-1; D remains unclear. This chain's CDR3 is CASSLWVGSSYNEQFF. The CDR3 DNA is TGTGCCAGCAGTTTATGGGTGGGTAGCTCCTACAATGAGCAGTTCTTC.